What follows is one TCR beta chain and its context. The data originate from a study of blood T cells in healthy people across ages. Together with a sample-barcoded 5' primer, a J-beta primer mix was included in a second PCR lasting roughly 6 to 12 cycles. Every single cDNA molecule received a tag from a template-switch adaptor with 12 random nucleotides. One entry per CDR3 protein results from TCRdb running MiXCR on the 5' RACE reads. The repertoire holds about 1.5 million distinct CDR3 sequences, with 42% as singletons. Germline V lookup: CDR1 SGHDT, CDR2 YYEEEE. This CDR3 has 16 amino acids. The ends lost 3 bases at V and 2 bases at J; junction bases unmatched: 8. Staff drew roughly 10 milliliters of peripheral blood from each donor.

This TCR was recovered from a woman aged 18 to 35 in good health. The V call is TRBV5-6, the J call TRBJ2-1, with 7 bases that match TRBD2. The sample consisted of blood. The CDR3 DNA sequence: TGTGCCAGCAGCTCCCGGGAGGCGGGACCCTACAATGAGCAGTTCTTC. As protein: CASSSREAGPYNEQFF. Combining the CDR3 with reference TRBV5-6 and TRBJ2-1 gives the whole variable domain DAGVTQSPTHLIKTRGQQVTLRCSPKSGHDTVSWYQQALGQGPQFIFQYYEEEERQRGNFPDRFSGHQFPNYSSELNVNALLLGDSALYLCASSSREAGPYNEQFFGPGTRLTVL.